This paragraph covers one T cell receptor beta chain sequence. Profiling relied on immunoSEQ multiplex PCR, and the TCRdb table lists in-frame clones only, not all of them. The table lists 70,000 to 90,000 clones, approximately 89% of them singletons, with over 2% in the top ten. The data belong to a study of T cell responses to AZD1222 COVID-19 vaccine. CDR3 length: 16 residues. V was clipped by 3 bases and J by 3 bases; unmatched bases: 11. The germline V gene encodes CDR1 SGDLS and CDR2 YYNGEE. This chain connects TRBV9 to TRBJ2-7; 8 positions agree with TRBD2. This TCR was recovered from an adult in good health. The starting material was peripheral blood, obtained on day 0 of AZD1222 vaccination. CDR3 region: CASSEGSSGGVYEQYF. The DNA for the CDR3 is TGTGCCAGCAGCGAGGGGTCAAGCGGGGGAGTCTACGAGCAGTACTTC.